This T cell receptor beta chain was documented in a study of blood T cell repertoires in COVID-19. Study-level background: The United States, Italy and Spain supplied acute and convalescent COVID-19 samples. Sample material is recorded as cDNA or gDNA derived from T cells, B-cell-depleted T cells, or PBMCs.

Original processing methods: Estimates of nucleated cell counts were drawn from the amplification of reference gene primers. Data came from immunoSEQ multiplex PCR; TCRdb stores just in-frame clones and leaves some out. The DNA gave D and trimming, while V, J and clone size come from that table. The repertoire consists of 45,000 to 50,000 clones, with 75% to 90% occurring once and the leading ten covering roughly 55%. This receptor was identified in a man in his sixties or seventies with acute or convalescent COVID-19. Sequencing was carried out using peripheral blood.

For the CDR3, the DNA is TGTGCCAGCAGCCAGTCCGCCGGCTACAATGAGCAGTTCTTC. This gives the protein CASSQSAGYNEQFF. The V and J genes are TRBV14 and TRBJ2-1; D unresolved. Looked up from germline, CDR1 is SGHDN and CDR2 is FVKESK. This CDR3 contains 14 residues. V lost 3 bases, J lost 3 bases, and 9 bases lay in between.